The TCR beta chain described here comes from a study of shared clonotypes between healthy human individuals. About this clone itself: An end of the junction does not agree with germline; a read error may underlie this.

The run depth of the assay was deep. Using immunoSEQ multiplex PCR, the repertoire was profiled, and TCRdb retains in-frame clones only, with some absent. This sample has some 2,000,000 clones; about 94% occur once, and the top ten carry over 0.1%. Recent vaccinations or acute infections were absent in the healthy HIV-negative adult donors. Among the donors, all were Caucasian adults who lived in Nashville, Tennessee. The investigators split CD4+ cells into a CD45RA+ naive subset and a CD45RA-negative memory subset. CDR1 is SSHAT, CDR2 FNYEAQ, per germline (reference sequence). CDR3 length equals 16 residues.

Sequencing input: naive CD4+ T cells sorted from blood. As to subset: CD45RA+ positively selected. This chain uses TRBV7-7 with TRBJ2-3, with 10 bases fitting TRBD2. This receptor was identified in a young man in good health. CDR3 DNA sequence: TGTGCTAGCAGCCAATCTAGCGGGGGTCACCCAGATACGCAGTATTTT. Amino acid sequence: CASSQSSGGHPDTQYF.